A selection of T cell receptor beta chains follows, all from one sample in a study of shared clonotypes between healthy human individuals. Clones were read by immunoSEQ multiplex PCR, and TCRdb kept only the in-frame ones, dropping some. This sample carries about 1.1 million clones, 77% of them seen once, and the ten largest clones take about 0.94%. Sequenced sample: memory CD4+ T cells from PBMCs. These TCRs come from a young man in good health. Some clones in this sample may be carry-over from other donors' samples. Both conserved end residues are part of each CDR3. D genes are given only for firm matches. For some rows the clone size is stated as once, few or many, or as a class when expanded; others skip it.

>.|.|TRBV10-3|TRBJ1-3
TGTGCCACTTACCCCGAACTCAGCTCTGGAAACACCATATATTTT
CATYPELSSGNTIYF
>.|once|TRBV25-1|TRBJ2-1
TGTGCCAGCAGTGTGACAGGCTTCTCCTACAATGAGCAGTTCTTC
CASSVTGFSYNEQFF
>TRBD1|few|TRBV4-3|TRBJ2-3
TGCGCCAGCAGCCCGGGACAGGGGACAGATACGCAGTATTTT
CASSPGQGTDTQYF
>TRBD2|.|TRBV5-4|TRBJ2-3
TGTGCCAGCAGCTCGTATAGCGGGGGCACAGATACGCAGTATTTT
CASSSYSGGTDTQYF
>.|.|TRBV6-1|TRBJ2-7
TGTGCCAGCGGGTTGCCCTCCCTCGAGCAGTACTTC
CASGLPSLEQYF
>.|.|TRBV28|TRBJ1-2
TGTGCCAGCAGTCTAAACTATGGCTACACCTTC
CASSLNYGYTF
>.|.|TRBV29-1|TRBJ2-7
TGCAGCGTTACGGGGCGATTCTCCTACGAGCAGTACTTC
CSVTGRFSYEQYF
>.|few|TRBV28|TRBJ2-5
TGTGCCAGCCAAGAGACCCAGTACTTC
CASQETQYF
>.|.|TRBV19|TRBJ2-6
TGTGCCAGTACCGCACAGGGAAGGTCTGGGGCCAACGTCCTGACTTTC
CASTAQGRSGANVLTF
>TRBD1|.|TRBV7-2|TRBJ2-1
TGTGCCAGCAGCCCCCAGGGGGCCTACAATGAGCAGTTCTTC
CASSPQGAYNEQFF
>.|.|TRBV7-2|TRBJ2-3
TGTGCCAGCAGCTTAGAGTGGGGTATTAGGACAGATACGCAGTATTTT
CASSLEWGIRTDTQYF
>.|.|TRBV28|TRBJ1-5
TGTGCCAGTCGGGTTAGGGAAAGCAATCAGCCCCAGCATTTT
CASRVRESNQPQHF
>TRBD1|.|TRBV5-1|TRBJ2-1
TGCGCCAGCAGTATTGGACAGGGAACTAGCCATTCCCTCTTC
CASSIGQGTSHSLF
>TRBD2|.|TRBV5-4|TRBJ2-3
TGTGCCAGCAGCTTGTGGATAGCGGGAAGCACAGATACGCAGTATTTT
CASSLWIAGSTDTQYF
>TRBD2|.|TRBV5-4|TRBJ2-3
TGTGCCAGCAGCCCCGGACTAGCGGGAGGGGCTGTGGATACGCAGTATTTT
CASSPGLAGGAVDTQYF
>.|.|TRBV2|TRBJ1-3
TGTGCCAGCAGTGGCCACAGGGTCGGGGTGTCTGGAAACACCATATATTTT
CASSGHRVGVSGNTIYF
>TRBD1|.|TRBV9|TRBJ1-5
TGTGCCAGCAGCGTAGCCACAGGGGGCCTTAGCAATCAGCCCCAGCATTTT
CASSVATGGLSNQPQHF
>TRBD2|.|TRBV28|TRBJ2-7
TGTGCCAGCAGTTTCCAGGGACTAGCGGGAAAGTACGAGCAGTACTTC
CASSFQGLAGKYEQYF
>TRBD1|.|TRBV5-4|TRBJ2-7
TGTGCCAGCAGTCGACAGGGGTTCGTCCACGAGCAGTACTTC
CASSRQGFVHEQYF
>TRBD2|.|TRBV7-2|TRBJ2-5
TGTGCCAGCAGCCCAAGGACTAGCGGAGTACAAGAGACCCAGTACTTC
CASSPRTSGVQETQYF
>TRBD1|.|TRBV15|TRBJ1-1
TGTGCCACCAGCAGAGATGGGGCAGGGGGAGCTTTCTTT
CATSRDGAGGAFF
>.|.|TRBV5-1|TRBJ2-2
TGCGCCAGCAGCTTGTTGGTGGACACCGGGGAGCTGTTTTTT
CASSLLVDTGELFF
>.|.|TRBV2|TRBJ1-3
TGTGCCAGCAATCGAGAACCTGGAAACACCATATATTTT
CASNREPGNTIYF
>.|once|TRBV4-1|TRBJ2-7
TGCGCCAGCAGCCAAGATAGGTCCCGGCTTCGGTACTTC
CASSQDRSRLRYF
>TRBD1|.|TRBV5-4|TRBJ1-2
TGTGCCAGCAGCTTGCTACAGGGGGCAGATGGCTACACCTTC
CASSLLQGADGYTF
>.|.|TRBV27|TRBJ1-5
TGTGCCAGCGCGGACAGCAGCAATCAGCCCCAGCATTTT
CASADSSNQPQHF
>TRBD1|once|TRBV30|TRBJ1-4
TGTGCCTGGAGTATAATCCGAACCTCCGGGACAGGGCACGAAAAACTGTTTTTT
CAWSIIRTSGTGHEKLFF
>TRBD2|few|TRBV18|TRBJ2-5
TGTGCCAGCTCGCGGGGGCAAGAGACCCAGTACTTC
CASSRGQETQYF
>.|few|TRBV4-1|TRBJ1-1
TGCGCCAGCAGTAACCTTGGTGGAGACACTGAAGCTTTCTTT
CASSNLGGDTEAFF
>.|once|TRBV6-5|TRBJ1-2
TGTGCCAGCAGTTACTCGGGGGGGGACACCACGGTAGGCTACACCTTC
CASSYSGGDTTVGYTF
>TRBD1|.|TRBV5-1|TRBJ2-5
TGCGCCAGCAGCTTGACAGGGGGCCAAGAGACCCAGTACTTC
CASSLTGGQETQYF
>.|many|TRBV11-3|TRBJ2-7
TGTGCCAGCAGCTTAGGTTACCAGCGGGAGCAGTACTTC
CASSLGYQREQYF
>.|once|TRBV28|TRBJ1-3
TGTGCCAGCAGCCCATCCGGACTGCGCTCTGGAAACACCATATATTTT
CASSPSGLRSGNTIYF
>.|.|TRBV6-6|TRBJ1-5
TGTGCCAGCATCCGGAGTCCTGCTAATCAGCCCCAGCATTTT
CASIRSPANQPQHF
>.|many|TRBV18|TRBJ1-5
TGTGCCAGCTCACCAGGAGCCCATAGCAATCAGCCCCAGCATTTT
CASSPGAHSNQPQHF
>.|.|TRBV11-2|TRBJ2-2
TGTGCCAGCAGCTTATACAGGACCACCGGGGAGCTGTTTTTT
CASSLYRTTGELFF
>TRBD1|.|TRBV27|TRBJ2-1
TGTGCCAGCAGTTCAGATATGGGACAGGCCAATGAGCAGTTCTTC
CASSSDMGQANEQFF
>.|.|TRBV27|TRBJ1-5
TGTGCCAGCAGTCCTTACAGGGAATCCAGAATTAGCAATCAGCCCCAGCATTTT
CASSPYRESRISNQPQHF
>TRBD1|.|TRBV15|TRBJ1-1
TGTGCCACCAGCAGGATAGGAACAGGGGTATACGGCACTGAAGCTTTCTTT
CATSRIGTGVYGTEAFF
>.|.|TRBV2|TRBJ1-2
TGTGCCAGCAGTGCGATCCGGGCCTTAAACTATGGCTACACCTTC
CASSAIRALNYGYTF
>TRBD1|.|TRBV5-1|TRBJ2-7
TGCGCCAGCAGCGGAGCGACAGGGCTTTCCTACGAGCAGTACTTC
CASSGATGLSYEQYF
>.|.|TRBV7-2|TRBJ2-5
TGTGCCAGCAGCCTATCGGGAAGCGAGACCCAGTACTTC
CASSLSGSETQYF
>TRBD1|.|TRBV29-1|TRBJ1-2
TGCAGCGTTGCCTTGCAGGGGGCGGACGGCTACACCTTC
CSVALQGADGYTF
>.|few|TRBV5-1|TRBJ1-5
TGCGCCAGCAGCTTGTATGACAGTAGCAATCAGCCCCAGCATTTT
CASSLYDSSNQPQHF
>TRBD1|.|TRBV5-1|TRBJ2-3
TGCGCCAGCAGCTTCGGGACAGCTAAGGATACGCAGTATTTT
CASSFGTAKDTQYF
>TRBD1|few|TRBV10-3|TRBJ1-5
TGTGCCATCAGTGACGACAGGGGGGATCAGCCCCAGCATTTT
CAISDDRGDQPQHF
>.|once|TRBV6-6|TRBJ2-7
TGTGCCAGCAGCCAACAGGGTGGGGTCTACGAGCAGTACTTC
CASSQQGGVYEQYF